Shown below are 8 T cell receptor beta chains from a single sample sequenced in a study of T cell responses to AZD1222 COVID-19 vaccine. This table comes from immunoSEQ multiplex PCR, and its TCRdb copy is limited to in-frame clones, with some not included. The table lists about 130,000 clones, 93% of them singletons, with roughly 5.4% in the top ten. The sample was peripheral blood, taken on day 0 of AZD1222 vaccination. The source is an adult in good health.

This chain connects TRBV19 to TRBJ2-1; TRBD2 matches at 10 bases. Germline V gives CDR1 LNHDA, CDR2 SQIVND (reference sequence). The junction had 4 bases not matched to a gene; V was cut back by 7 bases and J by 7 bases. CDR3 size: 13 residues. The CDR3: CASTAGGVNEQFF. DNA of the CDR3: TGTGCCAGTACAGCGGGAGGGGTGAATGAGCAGTTCTTC.

This clone turned up a few times. J is TRBJ1-1 and V is TRBV5-7, with D tentatively TRBD1 (5 bases). TRBV5-7 is identified as an open reading frame with a role that is uncertain. Deletions cut 0 bases from V and 3 bases from J, with 9 bases between. The CDR3 has 14 residues. The chain's CDR3 is CASSLEGEDTEAFF. The CDR3 DNA reads as TGTGCCAGCAGCTTGGAAGGGGAAGACACTGAAGCTTTCTTT.

The chain combines TRBV6-6 with TRBJ2-7; D unresolved. V was cut by 7 bases and J by 3 bases, with 13 bases left in between. CDR1 and CDR2 from the germline V gene are MNHNY and SVGAGI (reference sequence). This CDR3 contains 13 residues. DNA for the CDR3: TGTGCCAGCAACCTTGACACTAACTACGAGCAGTACTTC. It is translated as CASNLDTNYEQYF.

The sample holds a few counts of this clone. The DNA of the CDR3 is TGTGCCAGCAGCGCGGACAGGTCCCCCCGCTATGGCTACACCTTC. Translated: CASSADRSPRYGYTF. The V call is TRBV5-4, the J call TRBJ1-2; 7 bases map to TRBD1. This CDR3 comprises 15 residues. Germline CDR1 reads SGHNT; CDR2 reads YYREEE (reference sequence). Unmatched junction bases numbered 10, after V lost 4 bases and J lost 4 bases. Filled out from reference TRBV5-4 and TRBJ1-2, the complete variable domain reads ETGVTQSPTHLIKTRGQQVTLRCSSQSGHNTVSWYQQALGQGPQFIFQYYREEENGRGNFPPRFSGLQFPNYSSELNVNALELDDSALYLCASSADRSPRYGYTFGSGTRLTVV.

The chain uses TRBV19 and TRBJ1-2, with D hard to call. Germline V CDR1 and CDR2: LNHDA, SQIVND (reference sequence). This CDR3 spans 15 amino acids. V was clipped by 3 bases and J by 3 bases, with 14 bases between them. In DNA, the CDR3 is TGTGCCAGTAGTATCCGTTGGGGAACAGACTATGGCTACACCTTC. This encodes CASSIRWGTDYGYTF.

This chain joins TRBV28 and TRBJ1-5, with a possible D match to TRBD1 (5 bases). The CDR3 is made up of 15 amino acids. The ends were cut back, 0 bases at V and 7 bases at J, with 13 bases in the middle. Germline-derived CDR1 and CDR2 are MDHEN and SYDVKM. CDR3: CASSLCFFQGQPQHF. The CDR3 region has the DNA TGTGCCAGCAGTTTATGCTTCTTCCAGGGACAGCCCCAGCATTTT.

The V call is TRBV6-4, the J call TRBJ1-1; D possibly corresponds to TRBD1 (5 bases). The CDR3 extends over 13 amino acids. Trimming took 3 bases from V and 5 from J, leaving 10 bases between them. Germline-derived CDR1 and CDR2 are MRHNA and SNTAGT. The CDR3 spells CASSEQPGTEAFF. CDR3 DNA: TGTGCCAGCAGTGAGCAACCAGGGACTGAAGCTTTCTTT.

The chain combines TRBV3-1 (or the pseudogene TRBV3-2) with TRBJ1-5, with 7 bases matching TRBD1. J lost 5 bases, V lost 0 bases, and 4 bases had no gene match. Germline CDR1 and CDR2: LGHDT and YNNKEL (reference sequence). The CDR3 is 15 residues long. CDR3 in DNA: TGTGCCAGCAGCCAAGATAGGGACAGCTATCAGCCCCAGCATTTT. It encodes CASSQDRDSYQPQHF.